A single sample gave rise to the 23 T cell receptor beta chains below, sequenced in a study of CD8+ T cells in alopecia areata. The authors extracted RNA and reverse transcribed it into cDNA as the sequencing template. This table comes from immunoSEQ multiplex PCR, and its TCRdb copy is limited to in-frame clones, with some not included. This table holds 150,000 to 250,000 clones, 55% to 75% found once. Stated treatment: oral pan-JAK inhibitor, 5-10 mg twice daily. This sample comprised CD4+ T cells sorted from blood, obtained at week 24, from a patient treated with tofacitinib. The receptors here all came from a human donor with alopecia areata.

This sequence joins TRBV7-6 and TRBJ2-7; 8 bases agree with TRBD1. Looked up from germline, CDR1 is SGHVS and CDR2 is FNYEAQ. V lost 5 bases, J lost 2 bases, and 5 bases stayed unmatched. The length of the CDR3 is 14 residues. This CDR3 reads CASSPRQGPYEQYF. The CDR3 DNA reads as TGTGCCAGCAGCCCGCGACAGGGGCCCTACGAGCAGTACTTC.

The rearrangement joins TRBV5-6 to TRBJ2-3; D unclear. This CDR3 contains 13 residues. Germline V lookup: CDR1 SGHDT, CDR2 YYEEEE. Trimming removed 7 bases at V and 2 bases at J, with 11 bases between. CDR3 loop: CASRVTLTDTQYF. Here the CDR3 DNA reads TGTGCCAGCCGTGTGACACTCACAGATACGCAGTATTTT.

The chain employs TRBV9 and TRBJ1-1; TRBD1 aligns across 7 bases. In germline, CDR1 is SGDLS, CDR2 YYNGEE. CDR3 length: 16 amino acids. V gave up 0 bases and J gave up 6 bases; unmatched junction bases: 11. The DNA for the CDR3 is TGTGCCAGCAGCGTAGGGGCAGGGGGAAGGTTCGCTGAAGCTTTCTTT. Its protein is CASSVGAGGRFAEAFF. Looking up the rest from reference TRBV9 and TRBJ1-1 gives the full variable domain: DSGVTQTPKHLITATGQRVTLRCSPRSGDLSVYWYQQSLDQGLQFLIQYYNGEERAKGNILERFSAQQFPDLHSELNLSSLELGDSALYFCASSVGAGGRFAEAFFGQGTRLTVV.

The chain carries TRBV30 and TRBJ2-2; TRBD2 aligns across 7 bases. V was pared by 7 bases and J by 4 bases, with 6 bases of the junction left unmatched. Germline V gives CDR1 GTSNPN, CDR2 SVGIG (reference sequence). This CDR3 spans 13 amino acids. This chain's CDR3 is CALDRGVTGELFF. CDR3 DNA sequence: TGTGCCTTGGACCGGGGGGTCACCGGGGAGCTGTTTTTT.

The genes are TRBV4-1 and TRBJ2-2; 9 nucleotides agree with TRBD1. CDR1 is MGHRA and CDR2 is YSYEKL in the germline V gene. The CDR3 runs to 18 residues. Trimming cost V 4 bases and J 5 bases; bases outside gene matches: 14. For the CDR3, the DNA is TGCGCCAGCAGCCCCCAAGGGACAGGGTTCTTGTTAACCGGGGAGCTGTTTTTT. Its protein product is CASSPQGTGFLLTGELFF.

The genes are TRBV5-1 and TRBJ2-1, with 10 positions matching TRBD1. The CDR3 extends over 16 amino acids. The germline V gene has CDR1 SGHRS and CDR2 YFSETQ. Losses at the gene ends were 0 bases for V and 7 bases for J; bases not matched to a gene: 7. CDR3 region: CASSLDADRGWNEQFF. The CDR3 DNA reads as TGCGCCAGCAGCTTGGATGCGGACAGGGGGTGGAATGAGCAGTTCTTC.

The genes are TRBV6-6 and TRBJ1-2, with unresolved D. The CDR3 is made up of 14 amino acids. CDR1 is MNHNY and CDR2 is SVGAGI in the germline V gene (reference sequence). Trimming cost V 2 bases and J 1 base, with 8 bases left between them. The CDR3 DNA sequence: TGTGCCAGCAGTTACGGGGAGGGTAACTATGGCTACACCTTC. The encoded protein is CASSYGEGNYGYTF.

This clone turned up a few times. This same CDR3 is encoded by further DNA sequences in the sample. The rearrangement joins TRBV10-3 to TRBJ2-7; D is uncertain. V shed 2 bases and J shed 1 base, with 3 bases lying between them. Germline V gene data show CDR1 as ENHRY and CDR2 as SYGVKD. This CDR3 is 12 amino acids long. This CDR3 reads CAISEVSYEQYF. The CDR3 region has the DNA TGTGCCATCAGTGAGGTTTCCTACGAGCAGTACTTC.

This clone was seen a handful of times. The same CDR3 can be traced to other DNA sequences in this sample. This chain links TRBV4-3 with TRBJ2-1; 7 bases match TRBD1. Germline assignment: CDR1 LGHNA and CDR2 YSLEER. The CDR3 spans 15 residues. V was clipped by 0 bases and J by 4 bases; unmatched bases: 3. The DNA of the CDR3 is TGCGCCAGCAGCCAAGAGAGGGGGCCTTACAATGAGCAGTTCTTC. This codes for CASSQERGPYNEQFF.

This chain joins TRBV6-5 and TRBJ1-2, with D possibly being TRBD1 (5 bases). Germline V CDR1 and CDR2: MNHEY, SVGAGI. V dropped 6 bases and J dropped 1 base, with 15 bases sitting between them. The CDR3 consists of 15 residues. CDR3 residues: CASRGGPAGNYGYTF. In DNA, the CDR3 is TGTGCCAGCAGGGGGGGTCCCGCGGGTAACTATGGCTACACCTTC.

As DNA, the CDR3 is TGTGCCAGCAGCTTAATCGGGGAGGGCTACGAGCAGTACTTC. Translation gives CASSLIGEGYEQYF. This chain joins TRBV11-2 and TRBJ2-7; TRBD2 agrees at 7 bases. Germline CDR1 SGHAT, CDR2 FQNNGV. The CDR3 loop spans 14 amino acids. The J segment lost 3 bases and the V segment lost 2 bases, leaving 4 bases of the junction unmatched.

This clone was found a few times. V and J are TRBV29-1 and TRBJ2-3, with D uncertain. This CDR3 region has 15 residues. Trimming stripped 3 bases from V and 6 bases from J, with 19 bases between. Germline assignment: CDR1 SQVTM and CDR2 ANQGSEA. The CDR3 sequence: CSVDFGVMQLDTQYF. The CDR3 nucleotides read TGCAGCGTTGATTTCGGAGTGATGCAATTGGATACGCAGTATTTT.

The rearrangement links TRBV25-1 to TRBJ2-5; D remains unclear. Germline CDR1 MGHDK, CDR2 SYGVNS. The V gene lost 5 bases and the J gene lost 3 bases, with 4 bases spanning the gap. The CDR3 length is 11 residues. The CDR3 reads CASSTKETQYF. In DNA form, the CDR3 reads TGTGCCAGCAGTACTAAAGAGACCCAGTACTTC.

This rearrangement joins TRBV14 to TRBJ2-3; TRBD1 might be the D (6 bases). CDR3 length: 15 amino acids. Germline CDR1 SGHDN, CDR2 FVKESK. V dropped 1 base and J dropped 4 bases, with 12 bases sitting between them. This CDR3 reads CASSQAQGSADTQYF. CDR3 DNA sequence: TGTGCCAGCAGCCAAGCACAGGGATCCGCAGATACGCAGTATTTT. The variable domain in full, with the rest retrieved from reference TRBV14 and TRBJ2-3, is EAGVTQFPSHSVIEKGQTVTLRCDPISGHDNLYWYRRVMGKEIKFLLHFVKESKQDESGMPNNRFLAERTGGTYSTLKVQPAELEDSGVYFCASSQAQGSADTQYFGPGTRLTVL.

V gene TRBV2 combines with J gene TRBJ2-3; D not resolved. Germline CDR1 is SNHLY and CDR2 is FYNNEI. Between the trimmed V and J ends, which lost 4 bases and 3 bases, there was a span of 2 bases. This CDR3 spans 11 amino acids. CDR3 sequence (DNA): TGTGCCAGCAGTGCGACAGATACGCAGTATTTT. This gives the protein CASSATDTQYF.

This clone was observed a single time. The V gene is TRBV7-2, the J gene TRBJ1-2, with 7 positions matching TRBD1. Looked up from germline, CDR1 is SGHTA and CDR2 is FQGNSA. Trimming removed 5 bases from V and 6 bases from J; junction bases left unmatched: 9. The CDR3 has 14 residues. The CDR3 DNA sequence: TGTGCCAGCAGCGTAGACAGGGAGGTCCATGGCTACACCTTC. This codes for CASSVDREVHGYTF. Combining the CDR3 with reference TRBV7-2 and TRBJ1-2 gives the whole variable domain GAGVSQSPSNKVTEKGKDVELRCDPISGHTALYWYRQSLGQGLEFLIYFQGNSAPDKSGLPSDRFSAERTGGSVSTLTIQRTQQEDSAVYLCASSVDREVHGYTFGSGTRLTVV.

This rearrangement joins TRBV14 to TRBJ2-3; 7 bases map to TRBD1. Trimming at V came to 1 base and at J to 1 base, leaving 11 bases not matched to a gene. CDR3 length: 18 residues. Germline V lookup: CDR1 SGHDN, CDR2 FVKESK. In DNA, the CDR3 is TGTGCCAGCAGCCAAGTTGGACAGGCCCCTCGCCGCACAGATACGCAGTATTTT. This gives the protein CASSQVGQAPRRTDTQYF.

The chain couples TRBV2 to TRBJ2-7; D is possibly TRBD1 or TRBD2 (6 bases each). CDR3 length: 15 residues. CDR1 and CDR2 (germline): SNHLY, FYNNEI. Deletions cut 6 bases from V and 3 bases from J, with 18 bases between. The CDR3 DNA sequence: TGTGCCAGCAGCGAACCCCTGGGGGGCGGCTACGAGCAGTACTTC. Its translation is CASSEPLGGGYEQYF.

This chain connects TRBV27 to TRBJ1-2, with a weak D call TRBD1 (5 bases). CDR1 is MNHEY and CDR2 is SMNVEV in the germline V gene (reference sequence). This CDR3 is built from 14 residues. Trimming took off 3 bases at V and 5 bases at J, with 13 bases between the two ends. The CDR3 DNA follows: TGTGCCAGCAGTTTGGCAGACAGAGGATATGGCTACACCTTC. Protein: CASSLADRGYGYTF.

The CDR3 DNA is TGTGCCAGCTCACCAGGGGAGCGAGCGAACACTGAAGCTTTCTTT. It specifies CASSPGERANTEAFF. The chain combines TRBV18 with TRBJ1-1, with D hard to call. V lost 2 bases and J lost 1, with 11 bases in between. CDR3 length: 15 residues. Germline-derived CDR1 and CDR2 are KGHSH and LQKENI.

The chain links TRBV27 to TRBJ2-7; TRBD2 matches 12 bases. The CDR3 spans 17 residues. The V segment lost 5 bases and the J segment 1 base; nucleotides outside the gene matches: 9. From germline, CDR1 is MNHEY and CDR2 SMNVEV (reference sequence). The DNA for the CDR3 is TGTGCCAGCAGTCTAAACGGACTAGCGGGGCGATCCTACGAGCAGTACTTC. The encoded protein is CASSLNGLAGRSYEQYF.

The V and J genes are TRBV2 and TRBJ2-7, with unresolved D. From germline, CDR1 is SNHLY and CDR2 FYNNEI. V was pared by 1 base and J by 2 bases, with 3 bases between. The CDR3 is 12 residues long. The CDR3 spells CASSEGAYEQYF. As DNA, the CDR3 is TGTGCCAGCAGTGAAGGGGCCTACGAGCAGTACTTC.

The chain couples TRBV5-1 to TRBJ2-7; 11 nucleotides line up with TRBD2. Per germline, CDR1 SGHRS and CDR2 YFSETQ. Germline trimming cut 3 bases from V and 2 bases from J; bases unmatched to any gene: 4. This CDR3 region has 15 residues. CDR3 amino acids: CASSYLSGGAYEQYF. DNA for the CDR3: TGCGCCAGCAGCTACCTTAGCGGGGGGGCCTACGAGCAGTACTTC.